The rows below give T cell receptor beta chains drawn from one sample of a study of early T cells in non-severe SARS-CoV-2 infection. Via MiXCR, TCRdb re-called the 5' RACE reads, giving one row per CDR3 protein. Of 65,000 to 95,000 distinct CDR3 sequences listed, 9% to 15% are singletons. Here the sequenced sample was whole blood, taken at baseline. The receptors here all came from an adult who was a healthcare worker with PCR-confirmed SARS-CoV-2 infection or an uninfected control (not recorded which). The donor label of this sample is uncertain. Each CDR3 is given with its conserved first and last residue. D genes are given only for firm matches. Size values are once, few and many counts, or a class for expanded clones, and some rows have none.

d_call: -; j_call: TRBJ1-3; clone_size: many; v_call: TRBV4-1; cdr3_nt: TGCGCCAGCAGCCTACAGCGTGCTGGAAACACCATATATTTT; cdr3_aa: CASSLQRAGNTIYF
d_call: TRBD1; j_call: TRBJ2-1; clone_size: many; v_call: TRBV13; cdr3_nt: TGTGCCAGCAGCCCGTGGCGTTCCCAGGGGGTCTACAATGAGCAGTTCTTC; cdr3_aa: CASSPWRSQGVYNEQFF
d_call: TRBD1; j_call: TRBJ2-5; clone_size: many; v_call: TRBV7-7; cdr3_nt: TGTGCCAGCAGCTCCTCAACAGGGGTCCAAGAGACCCAGTACTTC; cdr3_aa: CASSSSTGVQETQYF
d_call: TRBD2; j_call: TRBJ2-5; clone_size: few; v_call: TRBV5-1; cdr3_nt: TGCGCCAGCAGCCCCCTCCCCGGGACTAGCGGAGAGACCCAGTACTTC; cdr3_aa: CASSPLPGTSGETQYF
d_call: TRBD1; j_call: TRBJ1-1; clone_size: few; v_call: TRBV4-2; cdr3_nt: TGTGCCAGCAGCCAAGGAACACTTGACAGGGGATCTTTCTTT; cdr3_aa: CASSQGTLDRGSFF
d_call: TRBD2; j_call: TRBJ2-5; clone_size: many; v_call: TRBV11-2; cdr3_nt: TGTGCCAGCAGCTTAGAGGTAGCGGGGGGCCAAGAGACCCAGTACTTC; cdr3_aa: CASSLEVAGGQETQYF
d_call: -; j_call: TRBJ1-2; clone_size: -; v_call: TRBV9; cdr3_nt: TGTGCCAGCAGCGAACGGTACTATGGCTACACCTTC; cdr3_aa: CASSERYYGYTF
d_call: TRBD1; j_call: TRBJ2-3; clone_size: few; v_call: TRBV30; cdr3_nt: TGTGCCTGGACAGGGGGCCCCACAGATACGCAGTATTTT; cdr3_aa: CAWTGGPTDTQYF
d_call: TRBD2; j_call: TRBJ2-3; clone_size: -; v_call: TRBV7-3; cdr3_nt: TGTGCCAGCAGCCTAACAGGGACTAGCGGGACGGCAGATACGCAGTATTTT; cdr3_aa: CASSLTGTSGTADTQYF
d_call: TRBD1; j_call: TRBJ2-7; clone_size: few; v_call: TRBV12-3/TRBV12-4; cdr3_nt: TGTGCCAGCAGTTCATCCATCCGGGGACAGGGGGCCCCCTACGAGCAGTACTTC; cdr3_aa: CASSSSIRGQGAPYEQYF
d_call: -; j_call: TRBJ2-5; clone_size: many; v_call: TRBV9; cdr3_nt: TGTGCCAGCAGCGTATTGAGGGGGGCCCAAGAGACCCAGTACTTC; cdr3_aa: CASSVLRGAQETQYF
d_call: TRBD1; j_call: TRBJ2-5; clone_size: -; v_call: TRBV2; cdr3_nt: TGTGCCAGCAGTGAAGCGCGGGACAGGCACCAAGAGACCCAGTACTTC; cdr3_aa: CASSEARDRHQETQYF
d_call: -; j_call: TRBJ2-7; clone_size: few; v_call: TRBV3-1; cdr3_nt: TGTGCCAGCAGCCAAAATGTCTACGAGCAGTACTTC; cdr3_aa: CASSQNVYEQYF
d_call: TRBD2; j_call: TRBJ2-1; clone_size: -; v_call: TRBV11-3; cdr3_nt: TGTGCCAGCAGCCCCCTCTCGGGAGGGGGTAATGAGCAGTTCTTC; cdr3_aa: CASSPLSGGGNEQFF
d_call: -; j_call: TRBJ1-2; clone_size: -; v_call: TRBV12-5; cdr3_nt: TGTGCTAGTGGTTTGGGGGCTATAAAGGATGGCTACACCTTC; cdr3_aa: CASGLGAIKDGYTF
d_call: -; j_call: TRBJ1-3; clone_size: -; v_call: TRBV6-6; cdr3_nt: TGTGCCAGCAGTTTAAATACCGGAAACACCATATATTTT; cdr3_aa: CASSLNTGNTIYF
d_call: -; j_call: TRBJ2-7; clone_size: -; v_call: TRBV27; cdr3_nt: TGTGCCAGCAGTTCCACCCCCCGGACAGATTCCTACGAGCAGTACTTC; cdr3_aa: CASSSTPRTDSYEQYF
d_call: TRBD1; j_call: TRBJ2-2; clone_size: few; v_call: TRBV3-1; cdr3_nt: TGTGCCAGCAGCCGACAGGGTACCGGGGAGCTGTTTTTT; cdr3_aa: CASSRQGTGELFF
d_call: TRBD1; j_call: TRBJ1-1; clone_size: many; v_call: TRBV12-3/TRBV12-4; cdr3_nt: TGTGCCAGCAGCACAGACAGGGTGAACACTGAAGCTTTCTTT; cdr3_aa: CASSTDRVNTEAFF
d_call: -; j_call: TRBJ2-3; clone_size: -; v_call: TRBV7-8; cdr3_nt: TGTGCCAGCAGCTTAGGGACAGTTACGACAGATACGCAGTATTTT; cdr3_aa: CASSLGTVTTDTQYF
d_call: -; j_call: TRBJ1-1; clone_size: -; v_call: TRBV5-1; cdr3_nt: TGCGCCAGCAGCGTTGGAGACCCCTACACTGAAGCTTTCTTT; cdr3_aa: CASSVGDPYTEAFF
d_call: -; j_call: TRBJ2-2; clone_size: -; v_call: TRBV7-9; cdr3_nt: TGTGCCAGCAGCGCCGGATCGAACACCGGGGAGCTGTTTTTT; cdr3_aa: CASSAGSNTGELFF
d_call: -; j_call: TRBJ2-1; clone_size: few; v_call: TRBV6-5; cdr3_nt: TGTGCCAGCAGTCCAACCGGAGGGGGTGAGCAGTTCTTC; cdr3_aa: CASSPTGGGEQFF
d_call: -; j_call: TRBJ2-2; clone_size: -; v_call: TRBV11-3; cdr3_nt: TGTGCCAGCAGCTTAGGCGCCGCGAACACCGGGGAGCTGTTTTTT; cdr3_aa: CASSLGAANTGELFF
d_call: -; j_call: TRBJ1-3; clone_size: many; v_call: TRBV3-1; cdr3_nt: TGTGCCAGCAGCCAAGGAACCCGCTCTGGAAACACCATATATTTT; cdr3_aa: CASSQGTRSGNTIYF
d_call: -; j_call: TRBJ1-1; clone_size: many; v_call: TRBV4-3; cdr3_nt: TGCGCCAGCAGCCAATATCCCACCACGGGGGGTGAAGCTTTCTTT; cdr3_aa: CASSQYPTTGGEAFF
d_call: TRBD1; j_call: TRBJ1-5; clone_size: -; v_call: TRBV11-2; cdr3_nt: TGTGCCAGCAGCTATAACAGGGGGCCCAATCAGCCCCAGCATTTT; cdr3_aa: CASSYNRGPNQPQHF
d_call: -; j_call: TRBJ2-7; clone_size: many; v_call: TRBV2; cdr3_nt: TGTGCCAGCATGAGGGAGCGCGCCTACGAGCAGTACTTC; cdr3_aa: CASMRERAYEQYF
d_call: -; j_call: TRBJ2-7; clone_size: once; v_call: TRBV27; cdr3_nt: TGTGCCAGCAGTCCCCGGAGAGGGTCAGGGGAGCAGTACTTC; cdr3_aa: CASSPRRGSGEQYF
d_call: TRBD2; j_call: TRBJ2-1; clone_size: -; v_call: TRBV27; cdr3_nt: TGTGCCAGCAGTTTAAGACCCTCTTTAGCGGGGGCACGCAATGAGCAGTTCTTC; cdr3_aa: CASSLRPSLAGARNEQFF
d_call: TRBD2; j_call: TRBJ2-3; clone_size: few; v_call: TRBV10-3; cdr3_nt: TGTGCCATCAATCATCCGGGACTAGCGGGAGCATTAGATACGCAGTATTTT; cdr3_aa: CAINHPGLAGALDTQYF
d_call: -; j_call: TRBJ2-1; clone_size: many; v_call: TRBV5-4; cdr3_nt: TGTGCCAGCAGCACGGGGGCCACCGGGTCGCCGGGGAATGAGCAGTTCTTC; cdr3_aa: CASSTGATGSPGNEQFF
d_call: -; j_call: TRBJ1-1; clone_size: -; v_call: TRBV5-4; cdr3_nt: TGTGCCAGCAGCTTGTCACGGGGTGAAGCTTTCTTT; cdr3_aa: CASSLSRGEAFF
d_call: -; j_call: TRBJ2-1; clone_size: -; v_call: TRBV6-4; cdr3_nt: TGTGCCAGCAGTGAAGTAACTAGCTCCTACAATGGGCAGTTCTTC; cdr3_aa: CASSEVTSSYNGQFF
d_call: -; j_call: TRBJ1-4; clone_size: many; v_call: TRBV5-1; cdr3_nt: TGCGCCAGCAGCCCGGGGACGGATGAAAAACTGTTTTTT; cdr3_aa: CASSPGTDEKLFF
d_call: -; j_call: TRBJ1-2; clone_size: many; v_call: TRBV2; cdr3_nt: TGTGCCAGCAGGAGAGACACTAACTATGGCTACACCTTC; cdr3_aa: CASRRDTNYGYTF
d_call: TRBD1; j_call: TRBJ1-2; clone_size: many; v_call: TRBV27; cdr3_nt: TGTGCCAGCAGTTATCTGGTGACAGGGGCTGGCTACACCTTC; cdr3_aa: CASSYLVTGAGYTF
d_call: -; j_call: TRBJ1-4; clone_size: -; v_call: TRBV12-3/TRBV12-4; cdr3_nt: TGTGCTTCCTATGGGGGGGGTAGAGAAAAACTGTTTTTT; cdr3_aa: CASYGGGREKLFF
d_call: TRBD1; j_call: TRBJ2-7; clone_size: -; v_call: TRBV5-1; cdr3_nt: TGCGCCAGCAGCTCGGGACAGGGGGCACAAAGGTCGTCCTACGAGCAGTACTTC; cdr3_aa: CASSSGQGAQRSSYEQYF
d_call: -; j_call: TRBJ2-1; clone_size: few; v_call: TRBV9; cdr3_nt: TGTGCCAGCAGCGAAAGGGGCGTGGTCTCCTACAATGAGCAGTTCTTC; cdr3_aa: CASSERGVVSYNEQFF
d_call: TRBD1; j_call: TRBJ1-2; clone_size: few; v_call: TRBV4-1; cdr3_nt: TGCGCCAGCAGCCCAAACGTATTCGCGTTTGGGACAGGGGCTAACTATGGCTACACCTTC; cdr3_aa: CASSPNVFAFGTGANYGYTF
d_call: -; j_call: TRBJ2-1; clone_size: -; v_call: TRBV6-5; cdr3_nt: TGTGCCAGCAGTTCCTACTACAATGAGCAGTTCTTC; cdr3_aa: CASSSYYNEQFF
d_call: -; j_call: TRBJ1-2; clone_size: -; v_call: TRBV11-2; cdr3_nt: TGTGCCAGCAGCATCAGTCCGGGGGATGGCTACACCTTC; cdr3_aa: CASSISPGDGYTF
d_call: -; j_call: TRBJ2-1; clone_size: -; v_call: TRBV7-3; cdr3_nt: TGTGCCAGCAGCTTTGAGCCGTACAATGAGCAGTTCTTC; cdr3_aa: CASSFEPYNEQFF
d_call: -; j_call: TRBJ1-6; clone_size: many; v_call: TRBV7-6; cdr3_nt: TGTGCCAGCAGCTTAGACGGTTATTCACCCCTCCACTTT; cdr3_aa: CASSLDGYSPLHF